The 30 T cell receptor beta chains below come from one sample, sequenced in a study of identical twins listed by TCRdb under 2016. Library construction relied on 5' RACE. Data came from an Illumina HiSeq 2000. In-frame beta chains were kept once TCRdb had trimmed the public reads at Q25 with fastp and called clones with MiXCR. CDR3 protein duplicates are merged, each entry listing the most common genes and DNA. This sample holds hundreds of thousands of distinct CDR3 sequences; approximately 18% were observed only once. Around 14% of the sample is held by the ten biggest clonotypes. Another study also made use of these data, one on T cells expressing NK-cell markers.

The sample comprised PBMCs. These receptors originate from a woman aged 18-29 years in good health.

This clonotype has only a few counts. The chain recombines TRBV10-2 with TRBJ2-7, with TRBD2 matching over 11 bases. Germline V gene data show CDR1 as WSHSY and CDR2 as SAAADI. V was clipped by 4 bases and J by 3 bases; unmatched bases: 2. CDR3 length: 14 amino acids. In nucleotides, the CDR3 is TGCGCCAGCAGTGGACTAGCGGGAAGCTACGAGCAGTACTTC. Its protein is CASSGLAGSYEQYF.

This chain connects TRBV9 to TRBJ1-2; TRBD1 might be the D (6 bases). Germline V gives CDR1 SGDLS, CDR2 YYNGEE. V was pared by 3 bases and J by 7 bases, with 10 bases between. The CDR3 runs 12 residues. This chain's CDR3 is CASSAQGPGYTF. CDR3 DNA sequence: TGTGCCAGCAGCGCACAGGGTCCTGGCTACACCTTC.

J is TRBJ2-1 and V is TRBV3-1; 8 bases map to TRBD2. CDR3 length: 15 amino acids. The V segment lost 1 base and the J segment 5 bases; nucleotides outside the gene matches: 4. Germline V lookup: CDR1 LGHDT, CDR2 YNNKEL (reference sequence). CDR3 loop: CASSQVLAENNEQFF. The DNA of the CDR3 is TGTGCCAGCAGCCAAGTACTAGCGGAAAACAATGAGCAGTTCTTC.

The chain recombines TRBV5-5 with TRBJ1-2; D remains unclear. The CDR3 is 13 residues long. Trimming took off 9 bases at V and 3 bases at J, with 15 bases between the two ends. The V gene's germline CDR1 is SGHKS and CDR2 YYEKEE (reference sequence). The CDR3 DNA follows: TGTGCCACCAGACCTTCTCCGGACTATGGCTACACCTTC. It encodes CATRPSPDYGYTF.

The CDR3 loop is CASSYLGGSVNEQFF. The DNA of the CDR3 is TGTGCCAGCAGCTACCTAGGCGGGAGTGTCAACGAGCAGTTCTTC. The V and J genes are TRBV11-2 and TRBJ2-1, with 7 bases that match TRBD2. In germline, CDR1 is SGHAT, CDR2 FQNNGV. This CDR3 region has 15 residues. V shed 4 bases and J 10 bases; nucleotides not matched to a gene: 13.

This chain connects TRBV7-8 to TRBJ2-4, with 10 bases aligning to TRBD1. The CDR3 runs to 20 residues. With 4 bases clipped from V and 1 base from J, the junction kept 16 bases outside the gene matches. The V gene's germline CDR1 is SGHVS and CDR2 FQNEAQ. The CDR3 bases are TGTGCCAGCAGCTCTACCTTGCCGGGACAGGGGAGGGGGGCCAAAAACATTCAGTACTTC. It translates to CASSSTLPGQGRGAKNIQYF.

This clonotype was counted a few times. CDR3 nucleotides: TGCAGTGCTACCCAGCTACTAGCGGGGGGGCAGGGTGAGCAGTTCTTC. Encoded protein: CSATQLLAGGQGEQFF. The V and J genes are TRBV20-1 and TRBJ2-1, with 13 nucleotides matching TRBD2. The V segment lost 4 bases and the J segment 9 bases; nucleotides outside the gene matches: 12. Germline CDR1 reads DFQATT; CDR2 reads SNEGSKA (reference sequence). CDR3 length: 16 amino acids.

The chain is built from TRBV5-1 and TRBJ2-1; TRBD1 matches at 7 bases. Trimming took 2 bases from V and 4 from J; bases not matched to a gene: 9. CDR1 and CDR2 (germline): SGHRS, YFSETQ. This CDR3 has 16 residues. DNA of the CDR3: TGCGCCAGCAGCTTCCGGGGACAGCCTTCATACAATGAGCAGTTCTTC. Amino acids: CASSFRGQPSYNEQFF.

This clonotype was detected only a few times. The V gene is TRBV14, the J gene TRBJ2-1; the match to TRBD2 covers 8 bases. The CDR3 contains 14 residues. Unmatched junction bases numbered 1, after V lost 2 bases and J lost 4 bases. Germline CDR1 is SGHDN and CDR2 is FVKESK. CDR3 sequence: CASSQTGGYNEQFF. CDR3 bases: TGTGCCAGCAGCCAAACGGGGGGGTACAATGAGCAGTTCTTC.

This chain connects TRBV9 to TRBJ2-7, with D unresolved. Trimming pared 0 bases from V and 3 bases from J, leaving 7 bases between. The CDR3 sequence is 13 residues long. The V gene's germline CDR1 is SGDLS and CDR2 YYNGEE. CDR3 nucleotides: TGTGCCAGCAGCGTAGACGGCTTCTACGAGCAGTACTTC. It yields the protein CASSVDGFYEQYF. The whole variable domain, remainder taken from reference TRBV9 and TRBJ2-7, is DSGVTQTPKHLITATGQRVTLRCSPRSGDLSVYWYQQSLDQGLQFLIQYYNGEERAKGNILERFSAQQFPDLHSELNLSSLELGDSALYFCASSVDGFYEQYFGPGTRLTVT.

This clonotype showed up just a few times. The chain has TRBV12-3 or TRBV12-4 and TRBJ1-2; D perhaps matches TRBD1 (6 bases). This CDR3 spans 17 amino acids. V dropped 5 bases and J dropped 0 bases, with 19 bases sitting between them. CDR3 residues: CASSPGTFGISNYGYTF. The CDR3 bases are TGTGCCAGCAGTCCGGGGACATTCGGGATTTCTAACTATGGCTACACCTTC.

This clonotype was observed many times. An end of the junction does not agree with germline; a read error may underlie this. The gene calls are TRBV3-1 and TRBJ2-1; 12 bases line up with TRBD2. There are 14 residues in the CDR3. Germline V gene data show CDR1 as LGHDT and CDR2 as YNNKEL (reference sequence). The CDR3 loop is CASSQGLAGMWQFF. For the CDR3, the DNA is TGTGCCAGCAGTCAAGGACTAGCGGGGATGTGGCAGTTCTTC.

In DNA, the CDR3 is TGCGCCAGCAGCTTGCTATCGGGACCGGGAGAAGCTTTCTTT. Translation: CASSLLSGPGEAFF. V is TRBV5-1 and J is TRBJ1-1; tentatively, D is TRBD1 (5 bases). The ends were cut back, 1 base at V and 8 bases at J, with 15 bases in the middle. The CDR3 totals 14 residues. In germline, CDR1 is SGHRS, CDR2 YFSETQ.

The gene calls are TRBV7-2 and TRBJ2-4; D unresolved. The germline CDR1 and CDR2 sequences are SGHTA and FQGNSA. The CDR3 runs 16 residues. V lost 4 bases, J lost 0 bases, and 13 bases lay in between. The CDR3 DNA reads TGTGCCAGCAGCTCAGGACGGATAATAGCCAAAAACATTCAGTACTTC. Translating gives CASSSGRIIAKNIQYF.

There are a few counts of this clonotype. The V and J genes are TRBV12-3 or TRBV12-4 and TRBJ2-7, with 7 bases fitting TRBD2. Trimming took 3 bases from V and 7 from J; bases not matched to a gene: 12. The CDR3 consists of 15 residues. CDR3 amino acids: CASSFNLAGASEQYF. Here the CDR3 DNA reads TGTGCCAGCAGTTTTAATTTGGCGGGAGCGAGTGAGCAGTACTTC.

The V and J genes are TRBV10-1 and TRBJ2-4, with a weak D call TRBD2 (5 bases). CDR3 length: 14 residues. The germline V and J ends were trimmed by 6 bases and 6 bases, with 15 bases remaining between them. CDR1 is WNHNN and CDR2 is SYGVQD in the germline V gene (reference sequence). CDR3 sequence (DNA): TGCGCCAGCAGCTCATCTAGCAGCAGAAACATTCAGTACTTC. It encodes CASSSSSSRNIQYF.

The chain uses TRBV12-3 or TRBV12-4 and TRBJ1-2, with D unresolved. The V end was cut by 1 base, the J end by 6 bases, with 12 bases between. The length of the CDR3 is 14 residues. The CDR3 sequence: CASSLGQLINGYTF. CDR3 DNA: TGTGCCAGCAGTTTAGGGCAGTTAATTAATGGCTACACCTTC.

The chain recombines TRBV7-2 with TRBJ2-3; no reliable D call. From germline, CDR1 is SGHTA and CDR2 FQGNSA. The CDR3 is 13 residues long. V was cut by 7 bases and J by 2 bases, with 10 bases left in between. CDR3 DNA: TGTGCCAGCACCCCCTTCCCCACAGATACGCAGTATTTT. It encodes CASTPFPTDTQYF.

This clonotype was detected only a few times. This chain connects TRBV5-1 to TRBJ2-7, with TRBD2 as a possible D gene (5 bases). The CDR3 contains 14 residues. V gave up 4 bases and J gave up 5 bases, with 16 bases separating them. Germline CDR1 is SGHRS and CDR2 is YFSETQ. The CDR3 spells CASSPRVLGDEQYF. CDR3 in DNA: TGCGCCAGCAGCCCGAGGGTCCTAGGCGACGAGCAGTACTTC.

The chain carries TRBV3-1 and TRBJ2-7; 11 nucleotides line up with TRBD2. Per the germline V gene, CDR1 is LGHDT and CDR2 is YNNKEL (reference sequence). V lost 4 bases, J lost 4 bases, and 9 bases stayed unmatched. The CDR3 is 16 residues long. The DNA for the CDR3 is TGTGCCAGCAGCCGAGGTATGGCTAGCGGGGGGTACGAGCAGTACTTC. Its protein is CASSRGMASGGYEQYF.

This clonotype was detected only a few times. This chain joins TRBV5-6 and TRBJ2-1, with 13 positions matching TRBD2. Germline V lookup: CDR1 SGHDT, CDR2 YYEEEE. The trim removed 2 bases at V and 2 bases at J, leaving 10 bases unmatched. There are 19 residues in the CDR3. The CDR3 spells CASSFRGVLAGGPYNEQFF. The DNA of the CDR3 is TGTGCCAGCAGCTTCAGGGGGGTACTAGCGGGAGGGCCCTACAATGAGCAGTTCTTC.

The genes are TRBV3-1 and TRBJ1-2; D gene unclear. The V gene lost 0 bases and the J gene lost 4 bases, with 9 bases spanning the gap. Looked up from germline, CDR1 is LGHDT and CDR2 is YNNKEL (reference sequence). The CDR3 has 14 residues. The CDR3 reads CASSQEGQSYGYTF. The CDR3 DNA reads TGTGCCAGCAGCCAAGAGGGCCAGAGCTATGGCTACACCTTC. Using reference TRBV3-1 and TRBJ1-2 for the parts outside the CDR3, the full variable domain is DTAVSQTPKYLVTQMGNDKSIKCEQNLGHDTMYWYKQDSKKFLKIMFSYNNKELIINETVPNRFSPKSPDKAHLNLHINSLELGDSAVYFCASSQEGQSYGYTFGSGTRLTVV.

V is TRBV12-3 or TRBV12-4 and J is TRBJ2-7, with D possibly matching TRBD2 (6 bases). The V and J ends lost 4 bases and 0 bases respectively, with 16 bases between them. The CDR3 has 16 residues. The CDR3 region has the DNA TGTGCCAGCAGTTCGGGGTGGAGGGAGAGCTCCTACGAGCAGTACTTC. Residues: CASSSGWRESSYEQYF.

Concerning this clonotype itself: One junction end disagrees with the germline gene, perhaps due to a read error. In DNA form, the CDR3 reads TGTGCCAGCTGTGAGGAGCAGGACAATGAGCAGTTCTTC. Translation: CASCEEQDNEQFF. The chain couples TRBV2 to TRBJ2-1; D gene unclear. This CDR3 has 13 amino acids. The germline V gene has CDR1 SNHLY and CDR2 FYNNEI. Combining the CDR3 with reference TRBV2 and TRBJ2-1 gives the whole variable domain EPEVTQTPSHQVTQMGQEVILRCVPISNHLYFYWYRQILGQKVEFLVSFYNNEISEKSEIFDDQFSVERPDGSNFTLKIRSTKLEDSAMYFCASCEEQDNEQFFGPGTRLTVL.

This clonotype was recorded many times. V usage is TRBV6-1 and J usage is TRBJ2-1; perhaps TRBD1 as D (5 bases). The germline V gene encodes CDR1 MNHNS and CDR2 SASEGT. V lost 6 bases, J lost 6 bases, and 15 bases lay in between. The CDR3 sequence is 14 residues long. CDR3 bases: TGTGCCAGCAGCGCCTTTAATCAGGGCAATGAGCAGTTCTTC. This translates into CASSAFNQGNEQFF.

J is TRBJ2-7 and V is TRBV6-2 or TRBV6-3, with D maybe TRBD2 (5 bases). Germline-derived CDR1 and CDR2 are MNHEY and SVGEGT. Trimming pared 6 bases from V and 1 base from J, leaving 10 bases between. The CDR3 is 13 residues long. The CDR3 loop reads CASRGSVSYEQYF. For the CDR3, the DNA is TGTGCCAGCAGGGGGAGCGTATCCTACGAGCAGTACTTC.

A single count supports this clonotype. The V gene is TRBV12-3 or TRBV12-4, the J gene TRBJ2-2, with TRBD1 identical over 9 bases. V lost 6 bases, J lost 6 bases, and 8 bases stayed unmatched. This CDR3 has 15 residues. CDR3 region: CASSGQGMKAGELFF. The DNA for the CDR3 is TGTGCCAGCAGCGGACAGGGGATGAAGGCCGGGGAGCTGTTTTTT.

The V gene is TRBV10-3, the J gene TRBJ2-5, with D possibly TRBD2 on 5 matching bases. CDR1 is ENHRY, CDR2 SYGVKD, per germline. The CDR3 has 14 amino acids. Trimming shortened V by 8 bases and J by 3 bases, and 16 bases separated the two germline ends. In nucleotides, the CDR3 is TGTGCCATCTCGGCACGGGGAGACGAAGAGACCCAGTACTTC. The encoded protein is CAISARGDEETQYF.

The V and J genes are TRBV5-1 and TRBJ2-1; D is unresolved. The CDR3 has 14 amino acids. Germline V gene sequence: CDR1 SGHRS, CDR2 YFSETQ. Trimming removed 6 bases at V and 1 base at J, with 11 bases between. The CDR3 DNA follows: TGCGCCAGCAACTACGACAATTCCTACAATGAGCAGTTCTTC. Protein product: CASNYDNSYNEQFF.

This clonotype has a handful of counts. The genes are TRBV29-1 and TRBJ2-3; either TRBD1 or TRBD2 may supply D (5 bases each). V was pared by 6 bases and J by 9 bases, with 13 bases between. Germline CDR1 reads SQVTM; CDR2 reads ANQGSEA. This CDR3 comprises 11 residues. The CDR3 bases are TGCAGCGTGGAGGTGGCAGGGACGCAGTATTTT. This codes for CSVEVAGTQYF.